Listed below are T cell receptor beta chains from one sample, sequenced in a study of blood T cell repertoires in COVID-19. Produced via immunoSEQ multiplex PCR; TCRdb's table is partial and in-frame only. The data contain approximately 69,000 clones, about 84% of them singletons. The sample comprised peripheral blood. The origin of the receptors is a man in his fifties or sixties with COVID-19, enrolled during active disease. Each CDR3 is given with its conserved first and last residue.

j_call v_call cdr3_aa
TRBJ1-6 TRBV12-5 CASGLLEAWEYNSPLHF
TRBJ2-3 TRBV10-3 CACGTSGGPDTQYF
TRBJ2-1 TRBV6-2/TRBV6-3 CASSAPGQVYNEQFF
TRBJ2-5 TRBV12-3/TRBV12-4 CASSLRSSETQYF
TRBJ1-1 TRBV27 CASRPDRGLGTEAFF
TRBJ2-2 TRBV2 CASSGGGRTGELFF
TRBJ2-3 TRBV11-2 CASSLNISPTDTQYF
TRBJ2-5 TRBV5-6 CASSTDRGVETQYF
TRBJ2-7 TRBV18 CASSPGTVEQYF
TRBJ1-1 TRBV5-8 CASSGSYENTEAFF
TRBJ2-5 TRBV7-9 CASRRRTSGGLGETQYF
TRBJ2-3 TRBV10-3 CATLAGGPTDTQYF
TRBJ1-4 TRBV18 CASSSTGGNEKLFF
TRBJ2-1 TRBV7-9 CASSLAVRQGLYNEQFF
TRBJ2-7 TRBV19 CASSPGTAREQYF